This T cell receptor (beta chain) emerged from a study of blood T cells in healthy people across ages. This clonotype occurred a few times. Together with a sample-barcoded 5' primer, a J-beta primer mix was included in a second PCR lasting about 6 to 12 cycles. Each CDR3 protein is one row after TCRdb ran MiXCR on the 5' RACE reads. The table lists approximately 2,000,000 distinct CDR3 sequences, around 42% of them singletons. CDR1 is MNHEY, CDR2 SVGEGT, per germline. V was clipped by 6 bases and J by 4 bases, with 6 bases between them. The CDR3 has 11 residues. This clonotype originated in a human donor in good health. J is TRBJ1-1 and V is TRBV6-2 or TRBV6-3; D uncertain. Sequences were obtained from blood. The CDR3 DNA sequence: TGTGCCAGCAGGAGGTTCACTGAAGCTTTCTTT. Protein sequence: CASRRFTEAFF.